These 21 T cell receptor beta chains share one sample of origin, sequenced in a study of post-analysis software for immune sequencing data. These TCRs are of unknown antigen specificity. cDNA libraries for TCR beta contained unique molecular identifiers. A single record per CDR3 protein comes from TCRdb applying MiXCR to the PCR reads. The sample records 700,000 to 800,000 distinct CDR3 sequences, 25% to 30% being singletons. Study observations and caveats: Higher frequency in patients than in controls was seen for a handful of TRBV segments, with TRBV5-6, TRBV5-1 and TRBV20-1 among them.

What was sequenced was blood. The receptors come from a girl under 18 with multiple sclerosis.

DNA of the CDR3: TGTGCCAGCAGCGTAGGACTTGCGAACACTGAAGCTTTCTTT. This translates into CASSVGLANTEAFF. The gene calls are TRBV9 and TRBJ1-1; no firm D call. CDR3 length equals 14 residues. The ends were cut back, 0 bases at V and 1 base at J, with 7 bases in the middle. CDR1 SGDLS and CDR2 YYNGEE come from the germline V gene.

This sequence joins TRBV20-1 and TRBJ2-1; no definite D call. Germline values: CDR1 DFQATT, CDR2 SNEGSKA (reference sequence). The CDR3 contains 14 residues. V dropped 3 bases and J dropped 4 bases, with 13 bases sitting between them. The CDR3 protein is CSASSGQFYNEQFF. As DNA, the CDR3 is TGCAGTGCTAGTTCCGGGCAATTTTACAATGAGCAGTTCTTC.

The rearrangement uses TRBV4-3 and TRBJ2-3; 7 nucleotides line up with TRBD1. Germline CDR1 and CDR2: LGHNA and YSLEER. The CDR3 has 17 residues. The trim removed 0 bases at V and 0 bases at J, leaving 6 bases unmatched. CDR3 region: CASSQDLTGISTDTQYF. CDR3 DNA: TGCGCCAGCAGCCAAGACCTGACAGGGATAAGCACAGATACGCAGTATTTT.

Many counts were recorded for this clonotype. The genes are TRBV4-3 and TRBJ2-7; no firm D call. CDR1 is LGHNA, CDR2 YSLEER, per germline. The CDR3 is 15 residues long. The V and J ends lost 0 bases and 2 bases respectively, with 11 bases between them. CDR3 DNA sequence: TGCGCCAGCAGCCAAGAAAGAACGAGAACCTACGAGCAGTACTTC. Its translation is CASSQERTRTYEQYF.

This clonotype was observed a handful of times. The chain carries TRBV20-1 and TRBJ2-5, with D unclear. V was clipped by 5 bases and J by 2 bases, with 12 bases between them. Germline V CDR1 and CDR2: DFQATT, SNEGSKA (reference sequence). This CDR3 is built from 13 residues. DNA for the CDR3: TGCAGTGCTTCAGGCTACTTGCAAGAGACCCAGTACTTC. This translates into CSASGYLQETQYF.

This clonotype was picked up one time. Its ends do not fully match the called genes, so a read error is possible. The V gene is TRBV7-9, the J gene TRBJ2-1, with TRBD1 matching over 7 bases. This CDR3 comprises 14 residues. The germline V gene has CDR1 SEHNR and CDR2 FQNEAQ (reference sequence). The CDR3 region has the DNA TGTGCCGGCAGGTCGGGACAGCCCTACAATGAGCAGTTCTTC. Translating it yields CAGRSGQPYNEQFF.

V and J are TRBV20-1 and TRBJ2-3, with 8 positions matching TRBD1. CDR3 length equals 13 residues. The V segment lost 5 bases and the J segment 1 base; nucleotides outside the gene matches: 2. CDR1 and CDR2 (germline): DFQATT, SNEGSKA (reference sequence). The CDR3 reads CSAEGQGTDTQYF. The CDR3 DNA is TGCAGTGCTGAGGGACAGGGCACAGATACGCAGTATTTT.

There are a few counts of this clonotype. The rearrangement joins TRBV28 to TRBJ2-1; the D is unclear. The CDR3 contains 16 residues. V was shortened by 5 bases and J by 3 bases, with 17 bases between the two germline ends. Germline CDR1 is MDHEN and CDR2 is SYDVKM. The CDR3 DNA follows: TGTGCCAGCAGTATATATACAGCTACTTTCTACAATGAGCAGTTCTTC. This encodes CASSIYTATFYNEQFF.

This clonotype was seen a handful of times. The chain combines TRBV7-2 with TRBJ2-7; TRBD2 is a possible D gene (5 bases). V lost 2 bases and J 9 bases, leaving 23 bases between the germline ends. The CDR3 covers 16 residues. Germline CDR1 SGHTA, CDR2 FQGNSA. The CDR3 reads CASSLWWSPPQAGQYF. The CDR3 DNA reads as TGTGCCAGCAGCTTATGGTGGAGTCCACCGCAGGCGGGGCAGTACTTC.

The chain uses TRBV10-3 and TRBJ2-5; 7 bases are shared with TRBD1. J gave up 6 bases and V 6 bases, and 7 bases lay outside the gene matches. This CDR3 has 13 residues. Germline CDR1 ENHRY, CDR2 SYGVKD. This chain's CDR3 is CAISTGAPQTQYF. Written as DNA, the CDR3 is TGTGCCATCAGCACAGGGGCACCCCAGACCCAGTACTTC.

V and J are TRBV20-1 and TRBJ2-5; D remains unclear. CDR1 is DFQATT, CDR2 SNEGSKA, per germline (reference sequence). There are 14 residues in the CDR3. Deletions cut 2 bases from V and 0 bases from J, with 10 bases between. In nucleotides, the CDR3 is TGCAGTGCTAGATCCTATACGTACCAAGAGACCCAGTACTTC. Protein product: CSARSYTYQETQYF.

V and J are TRBV28 and TRBJ2-1, with D perhaps given as TRBD1 or TRBD2 (5 bases each). In germline, CDR1 is MDHEN, CDR2 SYDVKM. The V end lost 6 bases, the J end lost 0 bases, and 12 bases lay between the germline ends. The CDR3 has 15 residues. CDR3 protein: CASSFGGPSYNEQFF. CDR3 nucleotide sequence: TGTGCCAGCAGCTTTGGGGGACCCTCCTACAATGAGCAGTTCTTC.

This clonotype appeared many times. The rearrangement joins TRBV29-1 to TRBJ2-4; 15 nucleotides agree with TRBD2. The germline CDR1 and CDR2 sequences are SQVTM and ANQGSEA. V lost 6 bases to trimming and J lost 5 bases; unmatched junction nucleotides: 8. The CDR3 sequence is 16 residues long. The chain's CDR3 is CSVWRGLAGGQNIQYF. The CDR3 bases are TGCAGCGTCTGGAGAGGACTAGCGGGGGGGCAAAACATTCAGTACTTC.

The chain employs TRBV29-1 and TRBJ2-3, with 8 bases fitting TRBD2. CDR1 and CDR2 from the germline V gene are SQVTM and ANQGSEA. This CDR3 is 17 amino acids long. Unmatched junction bases numbered 8, after V lost 0 bases and J lost 0 bases. The CDR3 spells CSVEDQQREWSTDTQYF. The CDR3 DNA reads as TGCAGCGTTGAAGATCAGCAGCGGGAGTGGAGCACAGATACGCAGTATTTT.

The table lists this clonotype with a few counts. The chain uses TRBV29-1 and TRBJ1-2, with D hard to call. The germline CDR1 and CDR2 sequences are SQVTM and ANQGSEA. CDR3 length equals 12 residues. Deletions cut 1 base from V and 7 bases from J, with 10 bases between. CDR3 in amino acids: CSVEVLGGGYTF. The CDR3, as DNA: TGCAGCGTTGAAGTTCTTGGCGGTGGCTACACCTTC.

This clonotype showed up just a few times. The chain carries TRBV5-1 and TRBJ2-7; TRBD2 might be the D (6 bases). Trimming shortened V by 5 bases and J by 3 bases, and 15 bases separated the two germline ends. Germline V CDR1 and CDR2: SGHRS, YFSETQ. The CDR3 runs to 14 residues. CDR3 DNA: TGCGCCAGCAGTCCTAGGGGCGGGAACTACGAGCAGTACTTC. Amino acid sequence: CASSPRGGNYEQYF. The full variable domain, rest sourced from reference TRBV5-1 and TRBJ2-7, is KAGVTQTPRYLIKTRGQQVTLSCSPISGHRSVSWYQQTPGQGLQFLFEYFSETQRNKGNFPGRFSGRQFSNSRSEMNVSTLELGDSALYLCASSPRGGNYEQYFGPGTRLTVT.

V is TRBV10-2 and J is TRBJ2-1; tentative D call: TRBD1 (6 bases). The CDR3 has 14 amino acids. Looked up from germline, CDR1 is WSHSY and CDR2 is SAAADI. V lost 6 bases, J lost 9 bases, and 18 bases lay in between. This CDR3 is CASRGAKGVGEQFF. The CDR3 bases are TGCGCCAGCAGAGGGGCCAAGGGGGTGGGTGAGCAGTTCTTC.

The chain carries TRBV27 and TRBJ2-3, with D unresolved. The ends were cut back, 6 bases at V and 2 bases at J, with 6 bases in the middle. CDR1 and CDR2 from the germline V gene are MNHEY and SMNVEV (reference sequence). This CDR3 comprises 12 residues. CDR3 in DNA: TGTGCCAGCAGGGGCCTCACAGATACGCAGTATTTT. It yields the protein CASRGLTDTQYF.

The chain carries TRBV11-2 and TRBJ2-4; weak D call: TRBD1 (7 bases). Trimming took off 5 bases at V and 15 bases at J, with 17 bases between the two ends. This CDR3 region has 12 residues. CDR1 is SGHAT and CDR2 is FQNNGV in the germline V gene. The CDR3 reads CASSQSGQGGYF. CDR3 nucleotide sequence: TGTGCCAGCAGCCAGTCGGGTCAGGGGGGGTACTTC.

This clonotype was picked up many times. The chain has TRBV7-2 and TRBJ2-7; D gene uncertain. With 5 bases removed from V and 2 bases from J, the gap between germline ends came to 7 bases. This CDR3 comprises 12 residues. The V gene's germline CDR1 is SGHTA and CDR2 FQGNSA. The CDR3 bases are TGTGCCAGCAGCCCCCTGGCCTACGAGCAGTACTTC. Its protein product is CASSPLAYEQYF.

This rearrangement joins TRBV12-3 or TRBV12-4 to TRBJ2-3, with D tentatively TRBD2 (6 bases). V lost 5 bases to trimming and J lost 6 bases, with 21 bases between them. The CDR3 is made up of 16 amino acids. CDR3 residues: CASSPLGGGYMDTQYF. The CDR3, as DNA: TGTGCCAGCAGTCCCCTTGGGGGAGGCTATATGGATACGCAGTATTTT.